This T cell receptor beta chain was retrieved from a study of vaccination and CD4 T cells after COVID-19. An Oncomine TCR Beta short-read assay was used to sequence the DNA from cultured CD4+ T cells. TCRdb used MiXCR to reprocess the PCR reads, holding one entry per CDR3 protein. The table has approximately 12,000 distinct CDR3 sequences, roughly 29% seen once. In its sample, this clonotype was seen a few times. Its antigen is unidentified. Treatment indicated: 10-day PBMC culture with coronavirus spike peptide pools or control peptides (ViraFEST assay). The V segment lost 3 bases and the J segment 5 bases; nucleotides outside the gene matches: 1. The CDR3 runs 13 residues. Per germline, CDR1 DFQATT and CDR2 SNEGSKA (reference sequence).

The chain couples TRBV20-1 to TRBJ2-5; 12 bases are a match to TRBD2. Material: cultured CD4+ T cells from blood. The TCR sequence derives from a human donor with COVID-19. The CDR3 here is CSASLAGGETQYF. DNA of the CDR3: TGCAGTGCTAGTCTAGCGGGGGGGGAGACCCAGTACTTC.